The next 22 T cell receptor beta chains were all read from a single sample in a study of blood T cell repertoires in COVID-19. Profiled with immunoSEQ multiplex PCR; TCRdb holds only in-frame clones, not every one. The data show around 330,000 clones, 75% to 90% seen once. The specimen sequenced was PBMCs or T cells enriched from blood (not recorded which). The receptors originated from a woman aged 40 to 50 who had recovered from COVID-19.

The chain employs TRBV30 and TRBJ2-7, with D possibly TRBD1 on 6 matching bases. This CDR3 comprises 13 residues. Deletions cut 2 bases from V and 5 bases from J, with 13 bases between. Germline CDR1 and CDR2: GTSNPN and SVGIG (reference sequence). The CDR3 sequence is CAWSLVQGHEQYF. CDR3 DNA sequence: TGTGCCTGGAGTTTGGTACAGGGCCACGAGCAGTACTTC. Supplemented by reference TRBV30 and TRBJ2-7, the full variable domain reads SQTIHQWPATLVQPVGSPLSLECTVEGTSNPNLYWYRQAAGRGLQLLFYSVGIGQISSEVPQNLSASRPQDRQFILSSKKLLLSDSGFYLCAWSLVQGHEQYFGPGTRLTVT.

The chain carries TRBV10-2 and TRBJ2-2; 8 bases match TRBD1. Germline CDR1 reads WSHSY; CDR2 reads SAAADI. The J segment lost 6 bases and the V segment lost 9 bases, leaving 9 bases of the junction unmatched. CDR3 length: 14 amino acids. This CDR3 is CASDTGGSAGELFF. CDR3 coding DNA: TGCGCCAGTGACACAGGGGGTAGTGCCGGGGAGCTGTTTTTT.

A remark on this clone: Mismatch with germline at one junction end may stem from a read error. The chain employs TRBV6-5 and TRBJ1-5; D unclear. The length of the CDR3 is 14 residues. Germline V gene data show CDR1 as MNHEY and CDR2 as SVGAGI. The CDR3 nucleotides are TGTGCCAGCAGTTACAAGAATAGCGATCAGCCCCAGCATTTT. Encoded protein: CASSYKNSDQPQHF.

This chain uses TRBV28 with TRBJ2-2, with 8 bases fitting TRBD2. The junction had 3 bases not matched to a gene; V was cut back by 3 bases and J by 3 bases. From germline, CDR1 is MDHEN and CDR2 SYDVKM. The CDR3 totals 15 residues. Written as DNA, the CDR3 is TGTGCCAGCAGTTTCACTAGCGGTTACACCGGGGAGCTGTTTTTT. It codes for CASSFTSGYTGELFF.

The chain carries TRBV2 and TRBJ2-3; no definite D call. The V and J ends lost 4 bases and 11 bases respectively, with 19 bases between them. The CDR3 is 14 residues long. Per the germline V gene, CDR1 is SNHLY and CDR2 is FYNNEI. This CDR3 reads CASSVQDTQIRQYF. CDR3 DNA sequence: TGTGCCAGCAGTGTTCAAGATACCCAGATACGGCAGTATTTT.

This chain links TRBV13 with TRBJ2-5, with 14 bases fitting TRBD2. CDR3 length: 19 amino acids. V lost 1 base to trimming and J lost 5 bases; unmatched junction nucleotides: 12. The germline V gene encodes CDR1 PRHDT and CDR2 FYEKMQ (reference sequence). The CDR3 is CASSLDETSGGAFIETQYF. CDR3 sequence (DNA): TGTGCCAGCAGCTTAGATGAGACTAGCGGGGGGGCCTTTATCGAGACCCAGTACTTC. Based on the CDR3 plus reference TRBV13 and TRBJ2-5, the full variable domain is AAGVIQSPRHLIKEKRETATLKCYPIPRHDTVYWYQQGPGQDPQFLISFYEKMQSDKGSIPDRFSAQQFSDYHSELNMSSLELGDSALYFCASSLDETSGGAFIETQYFGPGTRLLVL.

This clone turned up a few times. The rearrangement links TRBV7-9 to TRBJ1-1, with D perhaps matching TRBD1 (5 bases). Germline CDR1 and CDR2: SEHNR and FQNEAQ (reference sequence). The germline V and J ends were trimmed by 1 base and 5 bases, with 8 bases remaining between them. CDR3 length: 13 residues. CDR3 DNA: TGTGCCAGCAGCTTAGGCAGGGAAACTGAAGCTTTCTTT. Its protein product is CASSLGRETEAFF.

The chain recombines TRBV11-3 with TRBJ2-7; D might be TRBD2 (6 bases). CDR1 SGHNT and CDR2 YENEEA come from the germline V gene. Trimming pared 0 bases from V and 6 bases from J, leaving 21 bases between. The CDR3 totals 17 residues. The CDR3 loop reads CASSLDRTGDPGFEQYF. The CDR3 coding sequence is TGTGCCAGCAGCTTAGATCGAACGGGAGACCCGGGGTTCGAGCAGTACTTC.

The chain carries TRBV5-1 and TRBJ2-1; D is unresolved. This CDR3 region has 16 residues. V lost 2 bases and J 4 bases, leaving 16 bases between the germline ends. CDR1 and CDR2 (germline): SGHRS, YFSETQ. This CDR3 is CASSLVEQAPYNEQFF. CDR3 sequence (DNA): TGCGCCAGCAGCTTAGTAGAGCAAGCCCCGTACAATGAGCAGTTCTTC.

This rearrangement joins TRBV7-9 to TRBJ2-1; 11 bases map to TRBD1. Losses at the gene ends were 8 bases for V and 9 bases for J; bases not matched to a gene: 3. The CDR3 loop spans 12 amino acids. Germline V gene lookup returns CDR1 SEHNR and CDR2 FQNEAQ (reference sequence). The CDR3 nucleotides read TGTGCCAGCGGACAGGGGGCGGTTGAGCAGTTCTTC. It codes for CASGQGAVEQFF.

This sequence joins TRBV7-2 and TRBJ1-3; possible D gene TRBD1, 5 bases. CDR3 length equals 16 residues. Germline CDR1 SGHTA, CDR2 FQGNSA. Trimming removed 4 bases at V and 0 bases at J, with 13 bases between. The CDR3 region has the DNA TGTGCCAGCAGCTGGTTTGGCGGGGGCTCTGGAAACACCATATATTTT. As protein: CASSWFGGGSGNTIYF.

The gene calls are TRBV18 and TRBJ2-3, with 8 bases fitting TRBD2. The V gene's germline CDR1 is KGHSH and CDR2 LQKENI. The ends lost 1 base at V and 4 bases at J; junction bases unmatched: 1. The CDR3 is 14 residues long. CDR3 sequence (DNA): TGTGCCAGCTCACCACTCGGGGGGGCAGATACGCAGTATTTT. Translation gives CASSPLGGADTQYF. Full variable domain (outside the CDR3, taken from reference TRBV18 and TRBJ2-3): NAGVMQNPRHLVRRRGQEARLRCSPMKGHSHVYWYRQLPEEGLKFMVYLQKENIIDESGMPKERFSAEFPKEGPSILRIQQVVRGDSAAYFCASSPLGGADTQYFGPGTRLTVL.

The chain joins TRBV21-1 to TRBJ2-5; the D segment call TRBD1 is taken from the table without a DNA check. TRBV21-1 is deemed a pseudogene. CDR3 length: 13 residues. This CDR3 reads CARGKNRGETQYF. For the CDR3, the DNA is TGTGCCAGGGGAAAAAACAGGGGAGAGACCCAGTACTTC.

V and J are TRBV19 and TRBJ1-5, with D possibly matching TRBD1 (6 bases). Per germline, CDR1 LNHDA and CDR2 SQIVND (reference sequence). This CDR3 has 16 amino acids. V shed 3 bases and J shed 2 bases, with 14 bases lying between them. This CDR3 is CASSMSTGTGNQPQHF. The CDR3 DNA sequence: TGTGCCAGTAGTATGTCGACAGGCACAGGCAATCAGCCCCAGCATTTT.

The chain is built from TRBV28 and TRBJ2-3, with 8 positions matching TRBD2. Trimming took 8 bases from V and 1 from J; bases not matched to a gene: 17. Germline-derived CDR1 and CDR2 are MDHEN and SYDVKM. This CDR3 has 18 residues. The CDR3 nucleotides read TGTGCCAGCGCCGCGGGGGGTAGCTGGGGGCGAGGCACAGATACGCAGTATTTT. Its translation: CASAAGGSWGRGTDTQYF.

This clone appeared a single time. The rearrangement links TRBV24-1 to TRBJ2-2; 9 bases align to TRBD1. With V trimmed by 4 bases and J by 3 bases, 8 bases remained unmatched. Germline assignment: CDR1 KGHDR and CDR2 SFDVKD. This CDR3 contains 17 residues. CDR3: CATSDRTGGGDTGELFF. The CDR3 nucleotides are TGTGCCACCAGTGACCGTACAGGGGGCGGCGACACCGGGGAGCTGTTTTTT.

V is TRBV5-1 and J is TRBJ2-7, with D possibly being TRBD2 (5 bases). Germline V gives CDR1 SGHRS, CDR2 YFSETQ. The CDR3 extends over 14 amino acids. Trimming took off 4 bases at V and 0 bases at J, with 11 bases between the two ends. The CDR3 nucleotides read TGCGCCAGCAGCACTGGACTCGTCTCCTACGAGCAGTACTTC. It is translated as CASSTGLVSYEQYF.

The chain couples TRBV4-3 to TRBJ2-3; TRBD2 matches at 7 bases. Losses at the gene ends were 2 bases for V and 2 bases for J; bases not matched to a gene: 4. The CDR3 spans 15 residues. Looked up from germline, CDR1 is LGHNA and CDR2 is YSLEER. The CDR3 sequence is CASSQLAGATDTQYF. The DNA for the CDR3 is TGCGCCAGCAGCCAATTGGCGGGAGCCACAGATACGCAGTATTTT.

The chain couples TRBV12-2 to TRBJ1-4; the table gives TRBD1 as D, unverified against the DNA. TRBV12-2 is reported as a pseudogene. The CDR3 is 16 amino acids. The CDR3 here is CASRSMLTGRNEKLFF. The CDR3 nucleotides read TGTGCAAGTCGCTCGATGTTGACAGGGCGGAATGAAAAACTGTTTTTT.

DNA of the CDR3: TGTGCCAGCAGCGGGGGGGGAGATACGCAGTATTTT. This translates into CASSGGGDTQYF. The chain uses TRBV2 and TRBJ2-3; 8 bases line up with TRBD2. From germline, CDR1 is SNHLY and CDR2 FYNNEI. The CDR3 length is 12 residues. After removal of 6 bases from V and 5 bases from J, the junction contained 1 base not matched to a gene.

The chain employs TRBV9 and TRBJ2-5, with 10 positions matching TRBD2. The CDR3 is made up of 18 amino acids. J was trimmed by 4 bases and V by 3 bases; bases with no gene match: 15. Germline assignment: CDR1 SGDLS and CDR2 YYNGEE. The CDR3 reads CASSALLAGPSPGETQYF. In DNA, the CDR3 is TGTGCCAGCAGCGCCTTACTAGCGGGGCCCTCTCCCGGAGAGACCCAGTACTTC.

The CDR3: CASSKVREQETQYF. CDR3 in DNA: TGTGCCAGCAGCAAAGTTAGGGAGCAAGAGACCCAGTACTTC. V gene TRBV21-1 combines with J gene TRBJ2-5; the table calls TRBD2, which could not be checked here. TRBV21-1 is listed as a pseudogene. The CDR3 is made up of 14 amino acids.